The 31 T cell receptor beta chains reported below all come from one sample, sequenced in a study of blood T cell repertoires in COVID-19. Assay: immunoSEQ multiplex PCR; the TCRdb copy retains only in-frame clones and omits some. The sample has some 220,000 clones; around 81% are singletons. The specimen was peripheral blood. The receptors stem from a human donor in a cohort sampled during active COVID-19.

V and J are TRBV19 and TRBJ2-5; 7 bases fit TRBD1. The junction had 15 bases not matched to a gene; V was cut back by 6 bases and J by 5 bases. This CDR3 contains 16 residues. Germline V lookup: CDR1 LNHDA, CDR2 SQIVND (reference sequence). The CDR3 sequence: CASRRAGQEPGETQYF. DNA of the CDR3: TGTGCCAGTAGACGAGCCGGACAGGAACCGGGGGAGACCCAGTACTTC. Supplemented by reference TRBV19 and TRBJ2-5, the full variable domain reads DGGITQSPKYLFRKEGQNVTLSCEQNLNHDAMYWYRQDPGQGLRLIYYSQIVNDFQKGDIAEGYSVSREKKESFPLTVTSAQKNPTAFYLCASRRAGQEPGETQYFGPGTRLLVL.

This clone was observed a few times. The chain carries TRBV5-6 and TRBJ2-1; D uncertain. The CDR3 sequence is 13 residues long. Germline CDR1 reads SGHDT; CDR2 reads YYEEEE. V lost 4 bases and J 6 bases, leaving 11 bases between the germline ends. CDR3 protein: CASSVVSTNEQFF. The CDR3 coding sequence is TGTGCCAGCAGCGTTGTGAGTACCAATGAGCAGTTCTTC.

V usage is TRBV5-1 and J usage is TRBJ2-7, with a tentative D call TRBD1 (5 bases). V lost 1 base and J lost 2, with 10 bases in between. CDR3 length: 14 residues. Per germline, CDR1 SGHRS and CDR2 YFSETQ. The CDR3 DNA follows: TGCGCCAGCAGCTTGCAACAGGAAACCTACGAGCAGTACTTC. It is translated as CASSLQQETYEQYF.

The chain has TRBV27 and TRBJ2-1, with 10 bases identical to TRBD2. Germline loops: CDR1 MNHEY, CDR2 SMNVEV (reference sequence). V lost 2 bases, J lost 12 bases, and 7 bases stayed unmatched. The CDR3 contains 14 residues. DNA of the CDR3: TGTGCCAGCAGTTTAAGCGGGAGGGGATGGGGGCAGTTCTTC. Residues: CASSLSGRGWGQFF.

The chain employs TRBV15 and TRBJ2-7; no firm D call. V was trimmed by 1 base and J by 3 bases, leaving 10 bases between them. From germline, CDR1 is LNHNV and CDR2 YYDKDF (reference sequence). The CDR3 has 14 residues. The CDR3 coding sequence is TGTGCCACCAGCAGAGTTAGCAGCCTCTACGAGCAGTACTTC. Translating gives CATSRVSSLYEQYF.

The rearrangement joins TRBV7-9 to TRBJ2-3, with a weak D call TRBD2 (5 bases). The CDR3 is 17 residues long. Germline CDR1 is SEHNR and CDR2 is FQNEAQ (reference sequence). With 0 bases removed from V and 1 base from J, the gap between germline ends came to 14 bases. The CDR3 coding sequence is TGTGCCAGCAGCTTAGCGATACTAGGTAGTGGCACAGATACGCAGTATTTT. Its protein product is CASSLAILGSGTDTQYF. Variable domain in full (rest from reference TRBV7-9 and TRBJ2-3): DTGVSQNPRHKITKRGQNVTFRCDPISEHNRLYWYRQTLGQGPEFLTYFQNEAQLEKSRLLSDRFSAERPKGSFSTLEIQRTEQGDSAMYLCASSLAILGSGTDTQYFGPGTRLTVL.

The chain recombines TRBV5-6 with TRBJ1-1; D gene unclear. The CDR3 runs to 13 residues. Germline CDR1 and CDR2: SGHDT and YYEEEE. The ends were cut back, 0 bases at V and 6 bases at J, with 9 bases in the middle. CDR3: CASSLGGSSEAFF. DNA of the CDR3: TGTGCCAGCAGCTTGGGCGGGAGTTCTGAAGCTTTCTTT. Full variable domain (outside the CDR3, taken from reference TRBV5-6 and TRBJ1-1): DAGVTQSPTHLIKTRGQQVTLRCSPKSGHDTVSWYQQALGQGPQFIFQYYEEEERQRGNFPDRFSGHQFPNYSSELNVNALLLGDSALYLCASSLGGSSEAFFGQGTRLTVV.

J is TRBJ2-1 and V is TRBV15; the match to TRBD2 covers 7 bases. CDR1 and CDR2 (germline): LNHNV, YYDKDF (reference sequence). CDR3 length: 13 amino acids. V dropped 5 bases and J dropped 12; count of bases not matched to a gene: 10. Here the CDR3 reads CATSPGPGGGQFF. In DNA form, the CDR3 reads TGTGCCACCAGCCCCGGACCGGGCGGGGGGCAGTTCTTC.

This sequence joins TRBV7-6 and TRBJ1-4, with D perhaps TRBD1 (5 bases). CDR3 length: 16 residues. Trimming shortened V by 2 bases and J by 5 bases, and 15 bases separated the two germline ends. The V gene's germline CDR1 is SGHVS and CDR2 FNYEAQ. DNA of the CDR3: TGTGCCAGCAGCTTATTGCAGGGATTAGGGAATGAAAAACTGTTTTTT. This gives the protein CASSLLQGLGNEKLFF.

The rearrangement uses TRBV18 and TRBJ1-1, with D maybe TRBD1 (6 bases). The CDR3 covers 14 residues. Deletions cut 5 bases from V and 1 base from J, with 11 bases between. The germline V gene has CDR1 KGHSH and CDR2 LQKENI. The chain's CDR3 is CASSSGTTNTEAFF. Here the CDR3 DNA reads TGTGCCAGCTCATCCGGGACAACGAACACTGAAGCTTTCTTT. The variable domain in full, completed from reference TRBV18 and TRBJ1-1, reads NAGVMQNPRHLVRRRGQEARLRCSPMKGHSHVYWYRQLPEEGLKFMVYLQKENIIDESGMPKERFSAEFPKEGPSILRIQQVVRGDSAAYFCASSSGTTNTEAFFGQGTRLTVV.

This chain uses TRBV7-9 with TRBJ1-4; TRBD1 is a possible D gene (6 bases). V lost 4 bases, J lost 7 bases, and 13 bases lay in between. The CDR3 sequence is 14 residues long. Germline-derived CDR1 and CDR2 are SEHNR and FQNEAQ (reference sequence). CDR3 DNA: TGTGCCAGCAGCTCTATCCGGGACACTGAAAAACTGTTTTTT. Translating it yields CASSSIRDTEKLFF.

The chain links TRBV20-1 to TRBJ1-5; TRBD1 agrees at 8 bases. CDR3 length: 15 residues. V lost 3 bases, J lost 10 bases, and 14 bases stayed unmatched. Germline V CDR1 and CDR2: DFQATT, SNEGSKA (reference sequence). The CDR3 nucleotides are TGCAGTGCTAGTTCGGCAGGGGGCGCGGGTAATCCCCAGCATTTT. It translates to CSASSAGGAGNPQHF.

The chain has TRBV30 and TRBJ1-6; a weak D match, TRBD1 (6 bases). Germline CDR1 reads GTSNPN; CDR2 reads SVGIG (reference sequence). Trimming left V 0 bases short and J 9 bases short, with 15 bases between. This CDR3 spans 15 amino acids. The CDR3 sequence: CAWSVRFRGSSPLHF. As DNA, the CDR3 is TGTGCCTGGAGTGTAAGATTCAGGGGCTCTTCACCCCTCCACTTT.

This chain uses TRBV2 with TRBJ1-5; TRBD1 might be the D (5 bases). CDR3 size: 14 residues. V was shortened by 4 bases and J by 3 bases, with 10 bases between the two germline ends. CDR1 and CDR2 from the germline V gene are SNHLY and FYNNEI. The CDR3 loop reads CASSGGGHNQPQHF. DNA for the CDR3: TGTGCCAGCAGTGGGGGGGGTCACAATCAGCCCCAGCATTTT.

The CDR3 region is CASSLETGWHEQYF. The CDR3 DNA sequence: TGTGCCAGCAGCTTAGAGACAGGGTGGCACGAGCAGTACTTC. V is TRBV7-3 and J is TRBJ2-7, with 7 bases lining up with TRBD1. Germline loops: CDR1 SGHTA, CDR2 FQGTGA. J was trimmed by 5 bases and V by 2 bases; bases with no gene match: 6. The CDR3 is 14 amino acids.

The chain couples TRBV19 to TRBJ2-2; 8 bases are shared with TRBD2. Germline CDR1 reads LNHDA; CDR2 reads SQIVND (reference sequence). The V and J ends lost 3 bases and 4 bases, in that order; junction bases with no gene match: 4. The CDR3 consists of 15 residues. CDR3 bases: TGTGCCAGTAGTATCCTAAGCGGGGGCACCGGGGAGCTGTTTTTT. As protein: CASSILSGGTGELFF.

This clone has just a few counts. The rearrangement uses TRBV24-1 and TRBJ2-3; D unclear. There are 12 residues in the CDR3. Deletions cut 9 bases from V and 1 base from J, with 7 bases between. Germline values: CDR1 KGHDR, CDR2 SFDVKD. The CDR3 reads CATSRGTDTQYF. Here the CDR3 DNA reads TGTGCCACCTCCCGAGGCACAGATACGCAGTATTTT.

This clone came up once. The chain uses TRBV19 and TRBJ1-5, with D tentatively TRBD1 (6 bases). The ends were cut back, 4 bases at V and 7 bases at J, with 23 bases in the middle. The CDR3 has 17 residues. Looked up from germline, CDR1 is LNHDA and CDR2 is SQIVND (reference sequence). The CDR3 region is CASSTQIRDIEGQPQHF. The CDR3 DNA is TGTGCCAGTAGTACCCAAATCCGGGACATAGAGGGGCAGCCCCAGCATTTT.

The chain uses TRBV7-3 and TRBJ2-1, with 10 positions matching TRBD2. Germline V gene lookup returns CDR1 SGHTA and CDR2 FQGTGA. The CDR3 extends over 17 amino acids. Trimming at V came to 5 bases and at J to 1 base, leaving 8 bases not matched to a gene. The CDR3 sequence is CASSPATSGLSYNEQFF. The CDR3 DNA reads as TGTGCCAGCAGCCCCGCGACTAGCGGGTTGTCCTACAATGAGCAGTTCTTC.

This chain links TRBV7-3 with TRBJ1-6; D call uncertain. There are 13 residues in the CDR3. The germline V gene has CDR1 SGHTA and CDR2 FQGTGA. V was trimmed by 5 bases and J by 10 bases, leaving 12 bases between them. CDR3 sequence (DNA): TGTGCCAGCAGCAAAGGACGAGGGTCACCCCTCCACTTT. Amino acid sequence: CASSKGRGSPLHF.

The V gene is TRBV27, the J gene TRBJ2-5; 8 bases are shared with TRBD2. The V gene's germline CDR1 is MNHEY and CDR2 SMNVEV (reference sequence). V shed 6 bases, J shed 5 bases, and the junction held 11 bases outside the gene matches. The CDR3 covers 15 residues. In nucleotides, the CDR3 is TGTGCCAGCAGGCGGAAAGCGGGAGAAGGGGAGACCCAGTACTTC. Amino acids: CASRRKAGEGETQYF.

The rearrangement uses TRBV7-2 and TRBJ2-5; 7 positions match TRBD1. Looked up from germline, CDR1 is SGHTA and CDR2 is FQGNSA. This CDR3 has 16 amino acids. The trim removed 5 bases at V and 2 bases at J, leaving 11 bases unmatched. CDR3 region: CASSPRMGQPQETQYF. The CDR3, as DNA: TGTGCCAGCAGCCCCCGAATGGGACAGCCTCAAGAGACCCAGTACTTC. Full variable domain (remainder filled in from reference TRBV7-2 and TRBJ2-5): GAGVSQSPSNKVTEKGKDVELRCDPISGHTALYWYRQSLGQGLEFLIYFQGNSAPDKSGLPSDRFSAERTGGSVSTLTIQRTQQEDSAVYLCASSPRMGQPQETQYFGPGTRLLVL.

The J gene is TRBJ1-2, the V gene TRBV19, with D possibly matching TRBD1 (6 bases). CDR3 length: 13 residues. Germline-derived CDR1 and CDR2 are LNHDA and SQIVND (reference sequence). Trimming pared 8 bases from V and 1 base from J, leaving 11 bases between. CDR3 amino acids: CASGEQGNYGYTF. CDR3 nucleotide sequence: TGTGCCAGTGGGGAACAGGGTAACTATGGCTACACCTTC.

CDR3 sequence (DNA): TGTGCCAGCAGTGCGGAGGAGAGGGAGACCCAGTACTTC. This codes for CASSAEERETQYF. This chain links TRBV6-4 with TRBJ2-5, with D perhaps matching TRBD2 (5 bases). CDR1 is MRHNA, CDR2 SNTAGT, per germline. CDR3 length equals 13 residues. Trimming pared 4 bases from V and 5 bases from J, leaving 11 bases between.

The rearrangement uses TRBV20-1 and TRBJ1-5, with 8 bases aligning to TRBD1. The CDR3 loop spans 20 amino acids. Germline loops: CDR1 DFQATT, CDR2 SNEGSKA (reference sequence). Trimming at V came to 3 bases and at J to 0 bases, leaving 19 bases not matched to a gene. CDR3 in DNA: TGCAGTGCTAGTTCAGAAGGGCCAGGGGGCAGGGAATATAGCAATCAGCCCCAGCATTTT. This sequence encodes CSASSEGPGGREYSNQPQHF.

This chain links TRBV16 with TRBJ1-5; D is unresolved. Trimming took off 5 bases at V and 1 base at J, with 9 bases between the two ends. Per germline, CDR1 KGHSY and CDR2 FQNENV. The CDR3 runs 14 residues. The CDR3 loop is CASSGQVSNQPQHF. The CDR3 bases are TGTGCCAGCAGCGGCCAGGTGAGCAATCAGCCCCAGCATTTT. Full variable domain (remainder filled in from reference TRBV16 and TRBJ1-5): GEEVAQTPKHLVRGEGQKAKLYCAPIKGHSYVFWYQQVLKNEFKFLISFQNENVFDETGMPKERFSAKCLPNSPCSLEIQATKLEDSAVYFCASSGQVSNQPQHFGDGTRLSIL.

This chain links TRBV13 with TRBJ2-3; 7 bases line up with TRBD1. V was pared by 7 bases and J by 1 base, with 8 bases of the junction left unmatched. Germline CDR1 is PRHDT and CDR2 is FYEKMQ (reference sequence). The CDR3 runs 15 residues. The CDR3 DNA reads as TGTGCCAGCACCCCAGTCGGGACAGGCACAGATACGCAGTATTTT. Amino acid sequence: CASTPVGTGTDTQYF.

The chain combines TRBV15 with TRBJ1-4, with 7 nucleotides matching TRBD1. There are 14 residues in the CDR3. J lost 7 bases, V lost 5 bases, and 7 bases had no gene match. Germline CDR1 reads LNHNV; CDR2 reads YYDKDF (reference sequence). CDR3 sequence: CATSDRVDGEKLFF. CDR3 in DNA: TGTGCCACCAGCGACAGGGTTGATGGTGAAAAACTGTTTTTT.

This rearrangement joins TRBV6-1 to TRBJ2-7; 7 bases line up with TRBD1. Losses at the gene ends were 2 bases for V and 1 base for J; bases not matched to a gene: 8. The CDR3 is made up of 16 amino acids. Germline loops: CDR1 MNHNS, CDR2 SASEGT. DNA for the CDR3: TGTGCCAGCAGTGAAATATTAACAGGGGTTTCCTACGAGCAGTACTTC. As protein: CASSEILTGVSYEQYF.

The chain has TRBV6-5 and TRBJ2-7; D gene ambiguous. This CDR3 has 15 amino acids. The V gene's germline CDR1 is MNHEY and CDR2 SVGAGI. Trimming took off 0 bases at V and 2 bases at J, with 11 bases between the two ends. CDR3 loop: CASSYSFTVAYEQYF. CDR3 nucleotides: TGTGCCAGCAGTTACTCGTTCACGGTTGCCTACGAGCAGTACTTC.

This clone was observed a single time. The rearrangement uses TRBV20-1 and TRBJ1-2; D remains unclear. V gave up 6 bases and J gave up 4 bases, with 9 bases separating them. Germline V gives CDR1 DFQATT, CDR2 SNEGSKA (reference sequence). This CDR3 is 11 amino acids long. The CDR3 spells CSARSVYGYTF. Written as DNA, the CDR3 is TGCAGTGCCAGGTCGGTCTATGGCTACACCTTC.